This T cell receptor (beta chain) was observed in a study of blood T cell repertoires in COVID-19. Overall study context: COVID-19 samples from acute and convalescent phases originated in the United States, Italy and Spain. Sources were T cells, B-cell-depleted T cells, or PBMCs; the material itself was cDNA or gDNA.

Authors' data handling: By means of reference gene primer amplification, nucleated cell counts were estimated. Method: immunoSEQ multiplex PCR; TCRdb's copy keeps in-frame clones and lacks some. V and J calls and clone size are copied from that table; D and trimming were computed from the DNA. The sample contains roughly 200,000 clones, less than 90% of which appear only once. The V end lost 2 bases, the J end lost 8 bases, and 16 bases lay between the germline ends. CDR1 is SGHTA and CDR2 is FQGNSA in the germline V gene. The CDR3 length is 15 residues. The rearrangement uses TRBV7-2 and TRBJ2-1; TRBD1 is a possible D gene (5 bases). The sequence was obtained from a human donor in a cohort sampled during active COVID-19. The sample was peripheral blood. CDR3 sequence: CASSLNGSEGDEQFF. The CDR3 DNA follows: TGTGCCAGCAGCTTAAATGGGTCGGAAGGGGATGAGCAGTTCTTC.